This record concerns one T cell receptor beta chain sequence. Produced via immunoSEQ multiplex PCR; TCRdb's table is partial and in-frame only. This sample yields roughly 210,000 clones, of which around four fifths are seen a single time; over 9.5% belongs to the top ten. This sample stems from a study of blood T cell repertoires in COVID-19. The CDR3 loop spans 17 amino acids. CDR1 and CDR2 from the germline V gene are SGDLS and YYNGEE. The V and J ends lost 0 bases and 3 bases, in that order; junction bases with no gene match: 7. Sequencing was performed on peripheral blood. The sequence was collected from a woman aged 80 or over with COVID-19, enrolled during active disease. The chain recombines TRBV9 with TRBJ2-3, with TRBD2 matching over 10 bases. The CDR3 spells CASSVGLSGGHTDTQYF. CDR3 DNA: TGTGCCAGCAGCGTAGGTCTTAGCGGGGGGCATACAGATACGCAGTATTTT.